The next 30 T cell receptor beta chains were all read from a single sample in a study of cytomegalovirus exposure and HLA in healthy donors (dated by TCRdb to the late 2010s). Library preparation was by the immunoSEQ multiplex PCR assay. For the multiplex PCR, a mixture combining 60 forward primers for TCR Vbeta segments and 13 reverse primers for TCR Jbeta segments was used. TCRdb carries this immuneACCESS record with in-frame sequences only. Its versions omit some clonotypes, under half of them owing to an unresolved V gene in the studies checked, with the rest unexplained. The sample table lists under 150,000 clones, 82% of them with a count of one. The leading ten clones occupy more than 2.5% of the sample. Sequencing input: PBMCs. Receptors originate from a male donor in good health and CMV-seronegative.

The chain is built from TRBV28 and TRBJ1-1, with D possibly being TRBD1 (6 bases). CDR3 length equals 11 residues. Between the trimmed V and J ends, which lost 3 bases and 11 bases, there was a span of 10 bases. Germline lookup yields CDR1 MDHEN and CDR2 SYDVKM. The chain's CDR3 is CASSFKGGAFF. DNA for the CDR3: TGTGCCAGCAGTTTCAAGGGGGGGGCTTTCTTT.

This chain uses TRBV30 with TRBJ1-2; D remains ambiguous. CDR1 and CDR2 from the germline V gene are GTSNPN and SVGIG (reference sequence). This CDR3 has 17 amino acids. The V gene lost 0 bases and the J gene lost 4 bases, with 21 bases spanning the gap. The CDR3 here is CAWSVPSLIWASYGYTF. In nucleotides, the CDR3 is TGTGCCTGGAGTGTACCCTCCTTGATTTGGGCCAGCTATGGCTACACCTTC.

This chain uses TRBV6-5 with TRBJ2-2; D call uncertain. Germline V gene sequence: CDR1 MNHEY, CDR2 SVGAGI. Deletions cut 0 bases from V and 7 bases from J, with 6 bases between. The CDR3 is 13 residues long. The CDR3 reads CASSYSVGGELFF. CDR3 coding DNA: TGTGCCAGCAGTTACTCGGTCGGCGGGGAGCTGTTTTTT.

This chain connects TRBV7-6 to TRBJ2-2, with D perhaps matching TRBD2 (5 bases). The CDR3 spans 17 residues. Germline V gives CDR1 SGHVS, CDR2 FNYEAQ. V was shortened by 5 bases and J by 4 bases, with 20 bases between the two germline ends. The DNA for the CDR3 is TGTGCCAGCAGCCACTTTACGAGGGCCCCGTCCACCGGGGAGCTGTTTTTT. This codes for CASSHFTRAPSTGELFF.

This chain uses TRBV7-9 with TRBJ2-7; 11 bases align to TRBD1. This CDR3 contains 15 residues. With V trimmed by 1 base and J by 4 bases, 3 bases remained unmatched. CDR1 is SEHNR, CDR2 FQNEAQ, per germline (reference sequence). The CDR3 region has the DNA TGTGCCAGCAGCTTAGGGACAGGGGGCGAATACGAGCAGTACTTC. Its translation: CASSLGTGGEYEQYF.

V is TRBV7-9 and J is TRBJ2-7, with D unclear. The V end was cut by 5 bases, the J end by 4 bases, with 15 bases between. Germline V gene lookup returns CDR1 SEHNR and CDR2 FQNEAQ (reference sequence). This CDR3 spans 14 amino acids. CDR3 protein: CASSPIAGGYEQYF. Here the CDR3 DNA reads TGTGCCAGCAGCCCAATCGCCGGCGGATACGAGCAGTACTTC.

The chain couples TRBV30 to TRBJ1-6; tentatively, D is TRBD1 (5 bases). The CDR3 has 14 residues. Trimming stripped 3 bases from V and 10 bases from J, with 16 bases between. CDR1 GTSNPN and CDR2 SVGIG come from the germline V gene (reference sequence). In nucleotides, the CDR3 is TGTGCCTGGAGAAGAAAGGGGCCGGCGTCACCCCTCCACTTT. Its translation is CAWRRKGPASPLHF.

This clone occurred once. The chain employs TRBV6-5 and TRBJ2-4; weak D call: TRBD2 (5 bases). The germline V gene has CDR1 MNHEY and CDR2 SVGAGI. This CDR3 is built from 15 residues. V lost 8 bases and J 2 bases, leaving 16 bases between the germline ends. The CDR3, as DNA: TGTGCCAGCCGGGGTACCGTTTTGACCAAAAACATTCAGTACTTC. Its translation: CASRGTVLTKNIQYF.

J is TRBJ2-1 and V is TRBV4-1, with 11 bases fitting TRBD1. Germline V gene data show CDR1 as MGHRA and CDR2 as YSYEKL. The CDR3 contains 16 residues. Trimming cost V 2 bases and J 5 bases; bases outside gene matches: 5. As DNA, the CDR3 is TGCGCCAGCAGCCAAATCGGGACAGGGGGGAACAATGAGCAGTTCTTC. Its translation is CASSQIGTGGNNEQFF.

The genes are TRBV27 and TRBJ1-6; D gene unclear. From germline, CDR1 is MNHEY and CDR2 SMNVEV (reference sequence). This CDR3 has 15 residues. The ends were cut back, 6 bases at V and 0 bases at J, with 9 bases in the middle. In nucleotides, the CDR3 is TGTGCCAGCAGCTCGGGATACTCCTATAATTCACCCCTCCACTTT. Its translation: CASSSGYSYNSPLHF.

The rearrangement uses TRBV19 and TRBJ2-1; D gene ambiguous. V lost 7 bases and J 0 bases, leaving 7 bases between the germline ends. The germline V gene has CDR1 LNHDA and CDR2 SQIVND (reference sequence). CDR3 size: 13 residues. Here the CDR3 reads CASTDSSYNEQFF. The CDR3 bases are TGTGCCAGTACAGACTCCTCCTACAATGAGCAGTTCTTC.

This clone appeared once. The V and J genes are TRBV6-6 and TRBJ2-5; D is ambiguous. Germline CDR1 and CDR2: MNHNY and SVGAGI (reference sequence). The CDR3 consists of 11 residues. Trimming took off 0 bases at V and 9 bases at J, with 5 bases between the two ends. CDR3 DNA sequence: TGTGCCAGCAGTTACTCCGAGGCCCAGTACTTC. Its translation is CASSYSEAQYF.

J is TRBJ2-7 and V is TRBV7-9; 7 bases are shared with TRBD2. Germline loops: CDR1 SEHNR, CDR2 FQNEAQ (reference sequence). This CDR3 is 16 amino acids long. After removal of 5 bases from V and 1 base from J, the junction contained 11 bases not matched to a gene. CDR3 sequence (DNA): TGTGCCAGCAGCAACGCCGGGCTAGCGGCGTCCTACGAGCAGTACTTC. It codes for CASSNAGLAASYEQYF.

CDR3 bases: TGTGCCAGTAGTACGGGGTATATGGGTCCTCTGGAGACCCAGTACTTC. It encodes CASSTGYMGPLETQYF. This sequence joins TRBV19 and TRBJ2-5; D is perhaps TRBD2 (5 bases). In germline, CDR1 is LNHDA, CDR2 SQIVND (reference sequence). V lost 4 bases, J lost 5 bases, and 20 bases lay in between. The CDR3 runs to 16 residues.

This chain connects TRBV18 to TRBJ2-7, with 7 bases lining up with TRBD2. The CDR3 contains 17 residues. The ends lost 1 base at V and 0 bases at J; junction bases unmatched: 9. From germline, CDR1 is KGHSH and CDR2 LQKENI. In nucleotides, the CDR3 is TGTGCCAGCTCACCACGAGACCGGGACTACTTCTCCTACGAGCAGTACTTC. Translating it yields CASSPRDRDYFSYEQYF.

Here the CDR3 DNA reads TGTGCCAGCAGGGAACAGGGGTACAATGAGCAGTTCTTC. It encodes CASREQGYNEQFF. This sequence joins TRBV11-2 and TRBJ2-1, with 7 bases that match TRBD1. The length of the CDR3 is 13 residues. Germline V gene sequence: CDR1 SGHAT, CDR2 FQNNGV. V lost 6 bases to trimming and J lost 4 bases; unmatched junction nucleotides: 3. Using reference TRBV11-2 and TRBJ2-1 for the parts outside the CDR3, the full variable domain is EAGVAQSPRYKIIEKRQSVAFWCNPISGHATLYWYQQILGQGPKLLIQFQNNGVVDDSQLPKDRFSAERLKGVDSTLKIQPAKLEDSAVYLCASREQGYNEQFFGPGTRLTVL.

The CDR3 here is CASSVATGKGNTIYF. The CDR3 region has the DNA TGTGCCAGCAGTGTAGCGACAGGGAAAGGAAACACCATATATTTT. The chain employs TRBV2 and TRBJ1-3, with TRBD1 identical over 7 bases. The V segment lost 4 bases and the J segment 4 bases; nucleotides outside the gene matches: 7. CDR3 length: 15 residues. In germline, CDR1 is SNHLY, CDR2 FYNNEI.

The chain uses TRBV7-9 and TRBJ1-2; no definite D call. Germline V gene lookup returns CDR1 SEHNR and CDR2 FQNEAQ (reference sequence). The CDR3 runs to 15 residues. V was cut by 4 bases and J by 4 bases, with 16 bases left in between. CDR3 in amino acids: CASSSNPGLSYGYTF. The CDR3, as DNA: TGTGCCAGCAGCTCAAACCCAGGACTGAGCTATGGCTACACCTTC.

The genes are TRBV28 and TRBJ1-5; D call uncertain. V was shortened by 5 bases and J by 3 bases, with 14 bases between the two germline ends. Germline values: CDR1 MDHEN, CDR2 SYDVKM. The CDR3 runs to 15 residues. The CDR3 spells CASSPSSGFNQPQHF. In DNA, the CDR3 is TGTGCCAGCAGTCCATCCAGCGGATTCAATCAGCCCCAGCATTTT.

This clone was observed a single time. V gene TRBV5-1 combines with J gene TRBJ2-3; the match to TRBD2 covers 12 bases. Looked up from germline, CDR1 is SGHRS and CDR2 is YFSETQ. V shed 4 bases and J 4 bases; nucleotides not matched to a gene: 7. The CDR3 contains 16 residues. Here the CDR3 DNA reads TGCGCCAGCAGCCCCGGACTAGCGGGACACGCAGATACGCAGTATTTT. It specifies CASSPGLAGHADTQYF.

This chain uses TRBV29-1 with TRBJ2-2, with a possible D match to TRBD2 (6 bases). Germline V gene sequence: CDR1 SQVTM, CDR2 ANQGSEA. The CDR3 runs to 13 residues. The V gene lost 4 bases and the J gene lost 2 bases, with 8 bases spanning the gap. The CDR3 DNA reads TGCAGCGTTGGACTAGAAAACACCGGGGAGCTGTTTTTT. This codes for CSVGLENTGELFF.

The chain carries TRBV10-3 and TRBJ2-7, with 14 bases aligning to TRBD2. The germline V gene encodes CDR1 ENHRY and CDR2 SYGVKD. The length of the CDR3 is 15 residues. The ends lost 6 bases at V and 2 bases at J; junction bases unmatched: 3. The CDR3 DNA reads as TGTGCCATCAGGAGGACTAGCGGGAGGCCCTACGAGCAGTACTTC. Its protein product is CAIRRTSGRPYEQYF.

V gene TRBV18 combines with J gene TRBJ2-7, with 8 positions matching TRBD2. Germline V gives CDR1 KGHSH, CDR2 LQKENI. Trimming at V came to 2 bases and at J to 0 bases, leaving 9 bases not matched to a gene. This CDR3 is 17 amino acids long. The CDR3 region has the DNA TGTGCCAGCTCACCAGTAACTAGCGGTCCAAGCTCCTACGAGCAGTACTTC. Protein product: CASSPVTSGPSSYEQYF.

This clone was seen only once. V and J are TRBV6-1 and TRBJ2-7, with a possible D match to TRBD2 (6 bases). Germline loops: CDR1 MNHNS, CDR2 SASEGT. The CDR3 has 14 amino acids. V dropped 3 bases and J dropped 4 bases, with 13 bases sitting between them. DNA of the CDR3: TGTGCCAGCAGTGACCGACTAGACAGATACGAGCAGTACTTC. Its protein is CASSDRLDRYEQYF.

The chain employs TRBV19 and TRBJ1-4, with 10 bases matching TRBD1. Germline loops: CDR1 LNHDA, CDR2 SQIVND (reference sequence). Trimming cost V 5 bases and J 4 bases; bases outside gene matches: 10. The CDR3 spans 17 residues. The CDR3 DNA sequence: TGTGCCAGTAGTGCCCCCGGGACAGGGGAATTTAATGAAAAACTGTTTTTT. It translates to CASSAPGTGEFNEKLFF.

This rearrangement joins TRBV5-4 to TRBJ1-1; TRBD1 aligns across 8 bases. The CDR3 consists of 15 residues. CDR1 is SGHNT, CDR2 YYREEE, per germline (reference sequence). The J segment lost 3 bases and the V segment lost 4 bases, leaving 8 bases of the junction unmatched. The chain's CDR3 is CASSTLTGGYTEAFF. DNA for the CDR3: TGTGCCAGCAGCACTTTAACAGGGGGGTACACTGAAGCTTTCTTT. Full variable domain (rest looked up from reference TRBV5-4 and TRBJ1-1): ETGVTQSPTHLIKTRGQQVTLRCSSQSGHNTVSWYQQALGQGPQFIFQYYREEENGRGNFPPRFSGLQFPNYSSELNVNALELDDSALYLCASSTLTGGYTEAFFGQGTRLTVV.

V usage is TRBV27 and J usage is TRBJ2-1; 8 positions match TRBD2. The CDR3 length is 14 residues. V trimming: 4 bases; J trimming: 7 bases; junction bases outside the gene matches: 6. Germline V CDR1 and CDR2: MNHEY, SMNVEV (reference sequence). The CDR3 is CASSSGLELNEQFF. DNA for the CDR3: TGTGCCAGCAGTTCGGGACTAGAGCTGAATGAGCAGTTCTTC.

The CDR3 region has the DNA TGTGCCAGCAGCCTTGACAGGGATCAGCCCCAGCATTTT. Translated, it gives CASSLDRDQPQHF. J is TRBJ1-5 and V is TRBV13, with 7 bases aligning to TRBD1. The CDR3 covers 13 residues. Germline loops: CDR1 PRHDT, CDR2 FYEKMQ (reference sequence). The V gene end was trimmed by 5 bases and the J gene end by 5 bases; junction bases not matched to a gene: 3.

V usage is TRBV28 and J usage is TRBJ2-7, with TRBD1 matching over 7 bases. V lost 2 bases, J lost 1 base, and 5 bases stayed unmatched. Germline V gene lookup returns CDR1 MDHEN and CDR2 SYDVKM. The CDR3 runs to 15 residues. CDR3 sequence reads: CASSLRGQLSYEQYF. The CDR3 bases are TGTGCCAGCAGTTTAAGGGGACAGTTGTCCTACGAGCAGTACTTC.

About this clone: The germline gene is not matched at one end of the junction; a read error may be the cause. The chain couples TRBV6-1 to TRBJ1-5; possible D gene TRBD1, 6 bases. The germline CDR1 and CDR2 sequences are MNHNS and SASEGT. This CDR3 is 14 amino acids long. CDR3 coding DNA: TGTGCCAGCAGTGAAGCGATCCTAGGACAGCCCGTTCTGTTT. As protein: CASSEAILGQPVLF.